The clone carrying this T cell receptor beta chain was found a few times. This record comes from a study of T cells in Graves' hyperthyroidism and ophthalmopathy. The investigators amplified TCR beta CDR3 regions from RNA transcripts. With the HTBI primer set, the TCR CDR3 went through a first round of RT-PCR. TCRdb ran MiXCR on the multiplex PCR reads and lists one entry per CDR3 protein. Of around 430,000 distinct CDR3 sequences listed, 15% are singletons. The CDR3 is 15 amino acids. V lost 0 bases to trimming and J lost 3 bases, with 13 bases between them. CDR1 and CDR2 from the germline V gene are SGDLS and YYNGEE.

Material: blood. The genes are TRBV9 and TRBJ2-7, with D possibly matching TRBD1 (6 bases). The TCR comes from a woman between 25 and 40 years old with Graves' hyperthyroidism. Written as DNA, the CDR3 is TGTGCCAGCAGCGTAGGTCCCGGACAGATCTACGAGCAGTACTTC. Residues: CASSVGPGQIYEQYF.